This T cell receptor beta chain appears in the sequencing data of a study of cytotoxic CD8 clonotypes in ibrutinib-treated CLL (dated by TCRdb to 2020 to 2022). A note on the overall study: The cohort was composed of roughly ten relapsed/refractory and roughly 14 treatment-naive patients; IGHV unmutated status was identified in about 17 patients. Longitudinal samples were obtainable from 26 of the 86 participants in the trial. Partial responses were observed in about 24 patients and complete responses in 2; after a median follow-up of 68 months, remission was maintained in 15 or so patients and progression was observed in roughly twelve. Cryopreserved peripheral blood mononuclear cells were obtained prior to treatment, at the time of response, and at either disease progression or sustained remission. All remission and progressive disease samples were collected while patients were still receiving ibrutinib. Response samples were taken after a median of roughly a year on treatment, ranging from about 6 to 40 months. On average, each sample had approximately 250,000 productive templates and approximately 85,000 productive rearrangements.

CDR1 and CDR2, looked up from the germline V gene, are ENHRY and SYGVKD. The CDR3 sequence holds 18 residues, the cysteine and phenylalanine included. Only CDR3 DNA remains: 54 bases, in frame from the first base. V is cut back by 6 bases and J by 6 bases, with 18 bases in the junction unmatched. The goal of deep resolution MiSeq sequencing was a depth between 1 in 1 million and 1 in 200,000 T cells, and coverage averaged 10x per clonotype. TCR beta libraries were generated with the immunoSEQ hsTCRB Kit. The authors processed their data as follows. Data were analyzed with ImmunoSEQ Data Assistant and ImmunoSEQ Analyzer, with V, D and J genes assigned per IMGT definitions. Clonality was computed as one minus normalized Shannon entropy of productive rearrangement frequencies, ranging from 0 to 1. Only overrepresented clonotypes making up at least 0.05% of each patient's repertoire were included in the public clonotype analysis. Roughly 13 age-matched healthy donor repertoires from immuneACCESS served as clonality controls. The table comes from immuneACCESS by way of TCRdb, which keeps in-frame sequences with V and J called. Part of the clones is missing from these tables; in studies checked, under half for an unresolved V gene and the rest for unknown reasons. V, J and clone size were drawn from that table, and D and trimming were deduced from the DNA. In this sample the table shows approximately 200,000 clones, around three quarters of which occur a single time. The ten largest clones take up roughly 13% of the sample.

Sample time point, as interpreted from the label and publication: 20 to 25 months on ibrutinib. For TCR beta library preparation, roughly 2 micrograms of genomic DNA were extracted from the cryopreserved PBMCs. Longitudinal blood samples from CLL patients on ibrutinib monotherapy were analyzed using high-throughput TCR beta sequencing. Patients were enrolled in a phase 2 open-label single-center ibrutinib monotherapy trial. Study-wide conclusions, independent of this receptor: Public clonotypes were rare and either contracted or stayed stable during treatment, and the rise in clonality at ibrutinib response reflected the expansion of private clonotypes. Baseline clonality was found to be higher than that of age-matched healthy donors and was strongly correlated with circulating CD8+ T-cell counts. Sampling times were not matched between patients in sustained remission and patients whose disease was progressing, and lymph node repertoires were not examined. Clonality increased at ibrutinib response, stayed stable in sustained remission, and fell back toward baseline at progression.

This clone was counted only a few times. There is no known antigen for this receptor. Qualities for individual bases were not recorded, and no much larger clone is one base off. This TCR was recovered from a human donor with chronic lymphocytic leukemia. The V gene is TRBV10-3 and the J gene is TRBJ1-2, with 11 central nucleotides matching TRBD1. This specimen consisted of PBMCs, obtained after 24 months of ibrutinib treatment. The CDR3 reads CAISYLNPRTGGNNGYTF. The DNA reads TGTGCCATCAGCTATTTGAATCCTAGGACAGGGGGCAACAATGGCTACACCTTC.